The clone carrying this TCR beta chain was seen a few times. What it recognizes is unknown. Sample treatment: approximately 9-day PBMC culture with coronavirus spike peptide pools or control peptides (ViraFEST assay). It was with 10 IU/ml IL-2 and around 10 ug/ml peptide pools that 1.5 million to 2 million PBMCs per well were cultured. Trimming cost V 1 base and J 11 bases, with 11 bases left between them. Germline CDR1 reads MNHNS; CDR2 reads SASEGT. The CDR3 is made up of 12 amino acids. The Oncomine TCR Beta short-read assay was applied to DNA of cultured CD4+ T cells. Genomic DNA extraction was carried out from cultured CD4+ T cells. TCRdb called the PCR reads again in MiXCR, with one record for every CDR3 protein. The table has 20,000 or so distinct CDR3 sequences, 51% seen once. The data belong to a study of vaccination and CD4 T cells after COVID-19. For the study at large: SARS-CoV-2, HCoV-NL63, HCoV-OC43 and HCoV-229E supplied the overlapping spike peptides used to stimulate cells.

The chain has TRBV6-1 and TRBJ1-1; D gene uncertain. The receptor was derived from a human donor who had recovered from COVID-19. Sequencing was performed on CD4+ T cells from blood, cultured in vitro, taken before SARS-CoV-2 vaccination. This CDR3 reads CASSEGARRAFF. The CDR3 DNA reads as TGTGCCAGCAGTGAAGGGGCTAGGCGGGCTTTCTTT.